Listed here are 5 T cell receptor beta chains from one sample, sequenced in a study of spatial heterogeneity in lung cancer (dated by TCRdb to the late 2010s). Libraries were made using 5' RACE. Instrument on record: NextSeq 500. Clones were called with MiXCR by TCRdb after fastp trimmed the public reads at Q25, and only in-frame beta chains were retained. Each record represents a unique CDR3 protein, reported with the most common genes and DNA among its rows. This sample is represented by more than 30,000 distinct CDR3 sequences; around 5.5% of them were singletons. The ten biggest clones cover 25% of the sample. Taken with the paper, the label for time point translates to: sample taken at primary tumor resection. TCR sequencing used whole RNA extracted from tumor and nontumor lung tissue, or from cryopreserved PBMC samples, without cell sorting. The sequenced sample was PBMCs, obtained at surgery. Source of these receptors: a female donor with early-stage non-small cell lung cancer.

In its sample, this clonotype was seen many times. V gene TRBV28 combines with J gene TRBJ2-1; D gene unclear. The length of the CDR3 is 16 residues. Looked up from germline, CDR1 is MDHEN and CDR2 is SYDVKM. The germline V and J ends were trimmed by 3 bases and 3 bases, with 15 bases remaining between them. The CDR3 loop reads CASSLTPRALYNEQFF. In nucleotides, the CDR3 is TGTGCCAGCAGTTTGACACCTCGGGCGCTCTACAATGAGCAGTTCTTC.

The rearrangement joins TRBV27 to TRBJ1-6, with 8 bases lining up with TRBD1. Per germline, CDR1 MNHEY and CDR2 SMNVEV (reference sequence). The CDR3 totals 17 residues. V lost 5 bases and J lost 7; bases outside the gene matches: 13. As DNA, the CDR3 is TGTGCCAGCAGTGCCCTGAAGGTACAGGGGGACAATTCACCCCTCCACTTT. The encoded protein is CASSALKVQGDNSPLHF.

This clonotype occurred many times. V and J are TRBV6-5 and TRBJ1-5; unclear D gene. Germline V CDR1 and CDR2: MNHEY, SVGAGI. The CDR3 spans 9 residues. With 8 bases removed from V and 7 bases from J, the gap between germline ends came to 3 bases. The CDR3 DNA reads as TGTGCCAGCGGGCAGCCCCAGCATTTT. It yields the protein CASGQPQHF.

The table lists this clonotype with many counts. The chain couples TRBV6-5 to TRBJ2-3, with D perhaps matching TRBD1 (5 bases). Between the trimmed V and J ends, which lost 6 bases and 2 bases, there was a span of 18 bases. The CDR3 runs to 16 residues. The germline V gene has CDR1 MNHEY and CDR2 SVGAGI. The CDR3 is CASRLRGHILTDTQYF. The CDR3 DNA is TGTGCCAGCAGACTACGTGGACATATTCTCACAGATACGCAGTATTTT.

This clonotype was detected ten times or more. The chain's CDR3 is CASSFFPSTQYF. For the CDR3, the DNA is TGTGCCAGCAGTTTCTTTCCCTCTACGCAGTATTTT. This chain links TRBV28 with TRBJ2-3, with D uncertain. Trimming cost V 3 bases and J 8 bases, with 9 bases left between them. Germline V lookup: CDR1 MDHEN, CDR2 SYDVKM. The CDR3 contains 12 residues.